One sample yielded the 32 T cell receptor beta chains listed below, sequenced in a study of metastatic and nonmetastatic thyroid tumors. Every patient was untreated before thyroid surgery. TCRdb re-clonotyped the PCR reads through MiXCR. The sample records 25,000 to 30,000 clones, around 16% being singletons. What was sequenced was blood. These receptors were taken from a female donor with papillary thyroid cancer or a benign thyroid nodule (not recorded which). Some clones in this sample may be carry-over from other donors' samples.

The sample holds many counts of this clone. The same CDR3 can be traced to other DNA sequences in this sample. The chain recombines TRBV12-3 or TRBV12-4 with TRBJ2-2; 7 bases map to TRBD2. The ends lost 4 bases at V and 5 bases at J; junction bases unmatched: 4. This CDR3 is 14 amino acids long. The CDR3 is CASSSGGGTGELFF. The CDR3 DNA is TGTGCCAGCAGTTCGGGGGGAGGGACCGGGGAGCTGTTTTTT.

This clone showed up many times. The chain couples TRBV6-1 to TRBJ2-5, with 11 positions matching TRBD2. J lost 3 bases, V lost 6 bases, and 0 bases had no gene match. Germline V lookup: CDR1 MNHNS, CDR2 SASEGT. The CDR3 length is 13 residues. The DNA of the CDR3 is TGTGCCAGCAGGGGACTAGCGGAAGAGACCCAGTACTTC. Translation gives CASRGLAEETQYF.

This clone counts as medium-sized. The chain combines TRBV6-1 with TRBJ2-7; perhaps TRBD1 as D (6 bases). The ends were cut back, 5 bases at V and 1 base at J, with 12 bases in the middle. The germline V gene has CDR1 MNHNS and CDR2 SASEGT. The CDR3 sequence is 14 residues long. The chain's CDR3 is CASSSTGPSYEQYF. As DNA, the CDR3 is TGTGCCAGCAGTTCGACAGGTCCTTCCTACGAGCAGTACTTC.

This chain links TRBV7-8 with TRBJ1-6; D call uncertain. The germline V gene has CDR1 SGHVS and CDR2 FQNEAQ. Trimming cost V 0 bases and J 2 bases, with 11 bases left between them. The CDR3 covers 17 residues. CDR3 nucleotide sequence: TGTGCCAGCAGCTTAGCGAGAGTGGGTGCCTATAATTCACCCCTCCACTTT. It specifies CASSLARVGAYNSPLHF.

V gene TRBV5-4 combines with J gene TRBJ1-2; D is unresolved. Germline assignment: CDR1 SGHNT and CDR2 YYREEE (reference sequence). The CDR3 runs to 15 residues. Trimming pared 5 bases from V and 2 bases from J, leaving 16 bases between. As DNA, the CDR3 is TGTGCCAGCAGTCGGTCCTTGCCGGAAAACTATGGCTACACCTTC. Translated, it gives CASSRSLPENYGYTF.

This clone has at least ten counts. The chain carries TRBV4-2 and TRBJ2-7, with TRBD2 matching 7 bases. The CDR3 totals 15 residues. CDR1 LGHNA and CDR2 YNFKEQ come from the germline V gene. V lost 1 base and J lost 3; bases outside the gene matches: 6. As DNA, the CDR3 is TGTGCCAGCAGCCAAGGGGAGGGTATTAACTACGAGCAGTACTTC. As protein: CASSQGEGINYEQYF.

The sample holds many counts of this clone. The CDR3 is CASSYRGGGDSPPLHF. The CDR3 DNA follows: TGTGCCAGCAGCTACCGTGGGGGGGGCGATTCTCCCCCCCTCCACTTT. The gene calls are TRBV9 and TRBJ1-6; D is perhaps TRBD1 (6 bases). V dropped 4 bases and J dropped 13 bases, with 24 bases sitting between them. CDR3 length: 16 residues. Germline lookup yields CDR1 SGDLS and CDR2 YYNGEE.

This clone was picked up many times. The chain carries TRBV5-6 and TRBJ2-7, with D possibly being TRBD1 (5 bases). Germline assignment: CDR1 SGHDT and CDR2 YYEEEE. CDR3 length: 15 residues. Between the trimmed V and J ends, which lost 3 bases and 1 base, there was a span of 14 bases. The CDR3 nucleotides are TGTGCCAGCAGCTCCAGGGCCATCTTTTCCTACGAGCAGTACTTC. Protein sequence: CASSSRAIFSYEQYF.

The chain has TRBV11-2 and TRBJ2-7; D possibly uses TRBD1 or TRBD2 (5 bases each). Germline V gene sequence: CDR1 SGHAT, CDR2 FQNNGV. V was cut by 4 bases and J by 5 bases, with 12 bases left in between. This CDR3 region has 13 residues. The CDR3 loop is CASSSGTSNEQYF. The CDR3 bases are TGTGCCAGCAGCTCCGGGACGTCTAACGAGCAGTACTTC.

This clone showed up many times. The chain is built from TRBV5-1 and TRBJ2-1; TRBD1 matches 9 bases. The J segment lost 5 bases and the V segment lost 3 bases, leaving 6 bases of the junction unmatched. This CDR3 spans 15 amino acids. CDR1 and CDR2 from the germline V gene are SGHRS and YFSETQ. CDR3 DNA: TGCGCCAGCAGCTCCCGGGACAGGGTCCACAATGAGCAGTTCTTC. It is translated as CASSSRDRVHNEQFF.

Ten or more counts support this clone. The rearrangement links TRBV13 to TRBJ1-6, with 7 bases identical to TRBD1. V gave up 5 bases and J gave up 0 bases; unmatched junction bases: 13. CDR1 PRHDT and CDR2 FYEKMQ come from the germline V gene (reference sequence). The CDR3 length is 19 residues. This CDR3 reads CASSTQATGASSYNSPLHF. In DNA, the CDR3 is TGTGCCAGCAGCACACAAGCCACAGGGGCCAGCTCCTATAATTCACCCCTCCACTTT. Full variable domain (missing parts from reference TRBV13 and TRBJ1-6): AAGVIQSPRHLIKEKRETATLKCYPIPRHDTVYWYQQGPGQDPQFLISFYEKMQSDKGSIPDRFSAQQFSDYHSELNMSSLELGDSALYFCASSTQATGASSYNSPLHFGNGTRLTVT.

The V gene is TRBV6-5, the J gene TRBJ2-3; the match to TRBD2 covers 7 bases. Germline loops: CDR1 MNHEY, CDR2 SVGAGI. V lost 4 bases and J lost 15; bases outside the gene matches: 7. This CDR3 has 11 residues. In nucleotides, the CDR3 is TGTGCCAGCAGTTCCGGCGGGAGAGTCTATTTT. Translating it yields CASSSGGRVYF.

This clone came up many times. The chain carries TRBV4-2 and TRBJ2-3; 12 positions match TRBD2. Germline V CDR1 and CDR2: LGHNA, YNFKEQ. CDR3 length: 16 residues. V shed 0 bases, J shed 4 bases, and the junction held 2 bases outside the gene matches. CDR3 in amino acids: CASSQDLAGGADTQYF. CDR3 nucleotides: TGTGCCAGCAGCCAAGATCTAGCGGGGGGGGCAGATACGCAGTATTTT.

This clone came up many times. V usage is TRBV18 and J usage is TRBJ2-3, with D unresolved. Per the germline V gene, CDR1 is KGHSH and CDR2 is LQKENI. Trimming left V 2 bases short and J 6 bases short, with 6 bases between. The CDR3 length is 12 residues. The CDR3 reads CASSPGSDTQYF. For the CDR3, the DNA is TGTGCCAGCTCACCAGGCTCCGATACGCAGTATTTT.

The table lists this clone with many counts. Just one base apart from a much larger clone, this may be a read error. The chain joins TRBV28 to TRBJ1-2; 8 bases match TRBD1. Germline-derived CDR1 and CDR2 are MDHEN and SYDVKM. The CDR3 runs to 13 residues. DNA of the CDR3: TGTGCCGGCAGTTTCCAGGGGGCTATAGACTACACCTTC. Its translation is CAGSFQGAIDYTF.

This clone was found many times. The CDR3: CASGTGATEAFF. CDR3 nucleotides: TGTGCCAGCGGGACAGGGGCTACTGAAGCTTTCTTT. V gene TRBV28 combines with J gene TRBJ1-1; 10 nucleotides line up with TRBD1. The CDR3 covers 12 residues. V was clipped by 8 bases and J by 5 bases; unmatched bases: 2. The germline CDR1 and CDR2 sequences are MDHEN and SYDVKM.

This clone occurred many times. The chain is built from TRBV11-1 and TRBJ2-3; no clear D gene. The CDR3 sequence is 16 residues long. Germline V CDR1 and CDR2: SGHAT, FQDESV (reference sequence). V was clipped by 0 bases and J by 2 bases, with 12 bases between them. The CDR3 here is CASSLAWSETTDTQYF. CDR3 coding DNA: TGTGCCAGCAGCTTAGCGTGGTCTGAGACCACAGATACGCAGTATTTT.

By its share, this clone is medium-sized. The chain joins TRBV12-3 or TRBV12-4 to TRBJ1-6, with 7 bases fitting TRBD1. With V trimmed by 5 bases and J by 7 bases, 5 bases remained unmatched. The CDR3 consists of 14 residues. The DNA for the CDR3 is TGTGCCAGCAGTGACAGGGAGGGGAATTCACCCCTCCACTTT. Translated: CASSDREGNSPLHF.

This clone was seen at least ten times. The CDR3 region is CASSLRVEAGPAHEQFF. The CDR3 nucleotides are TGTGCCAGCAGCTTGAGGGTAGAGGCGGGGCCCGCTCATGAGCAGTTCTTC. The chain joins TRBV11-1 to TRBJ2-1; perhaps TRBD2 as D (6 bases). The germline gives CDR1 SGHAT, CDR2 FQDESV (reference sequence). The V end was cut by 3 bases, the J end by 8 bases, with 23 bases between. The CDR3 consists of 17 residues.

This clone was detected ten times or more. Within the sample, other DNA sequences also encode this same CDR3. The rearrangement links TRBV12-3 or TRBV12-4 to TRBJ1-1, with D uncertain. The CDR3 extends over 12 amino acids. V was cut by 1 base and J by 7 bases, with 7 bases left in between. The CDR3 here is CASSLEAVEAFF. CDR3 DNA: TGTGCCAGCAGTTTAGAGGCAGTTGAAGCTTTCTTT.

This clone was recorded at least ten times. The chain combines TRBV19 with TRBJ1-3; 8 nucleotides align to TRBD1. The CDR3 is 16 amino acids. The V gene end was trimmed by 8 bases and the J gene end by 7 bases; junction bases not matched to a gene: 16. Germline V gene data show CDR1 as LNHDA and CDR2 as SQIVND (reference sequence). The CDR3 protein is CASCSVTGTGWNTIYF. CDR3 nucleotides: TGTGCCAGTTGTTCCGTAACCGGGACAGGATGGAACACCATATATTTT. Filled out from reference TRBV19 and TRBJ1-3, the complete variable domain reads DGGITQSPKYLFRKEGQNVTLSCEQNLNHDAMYWYRQDPGQGLRLIYYSQIVNDFQKGDIAEGYSVSREKKESFPLTVTSAQKNPTAFYLCASCSVTGTGWNTIYFGEGSWLTVV.

This clone has ten or more counts. This chain links TRBV5-1 with TRBJ2-3; D possibly corresponds to TRBD2 (7 bases). Germline loops: CDR1 SGHRS, CDR2 YFSETQ. This CDR3 comprises 14 residues. V lost 4 bases and J lost 2, with 11 bases in between. DNA of the CDR3: TGCGCCAGCAGCAGGGGGGGGACCACAGATACGCAGTATTTT. It yields the protein CASSRGGTTDTQYF. Based on the CDR3 plus reference TRBV5-1 and TRBJ2-3, the full variable domain is KAGVTQTPRYLIKTRGQQVTLSCSPISGHRSVSWYQQTPGQGLQFLFEYFSETQRNKGNFPGRFSGRQFSNSRSEMNVSTLELGDSALYLCASSRGGTTDTQYFGPGTRLTVL.

This clone has just a few counts. V gene TRBV19 combines with J gene TRBJ2-1, with D tentatively TRBD1 (5 bases). In germline, CDR1 is LNHDA, CDR2 SQIVND (reference sequence). V lost 5 bases to trimming and J lost 9 bases, with 14 bases between them. The CDR3 extends over 13 amino acids. CDR3 sequence: CASSPQVSIEQFF. The CDR3 nucleotides read TGTGCCAGTAGTCCACAGGTCTCAATTGAGCAGTTCTTC.

The chain joins TRBV14 to TRBJ2-1; D possibly uses TRBD1 or TRBD2 (5 bases each). CDR1 and CDR2 (germline): SGHDN, FVKESK. This CDR3 region has 20 residues. Trimming took 4 bases from V and 3 from J, leaving 28 bases between them. CDR3 sequence reads: CASSPDPVLSGRGHYNEQFF. The CDR3 DNA sequence: TGTGCCAGCAGCCCTGATCCGGTATTGAGCGGACGGGGCCACTACAATGAGCAGTTCTTC.

This clone is medium-sized (0.01 to 0.1%) within its sample. The gene calls are TRBV25-1 and TRBJ2-7; TRBD1 agrees at 8 bases. Germline V gives CDR1 MGHDK, CDR2 SYGVNS. The CDR3 covers 15 residues. Germline trimming cut 1 base from V and 9 bases from J; bases unmatched to any gene: 11. The CDR3 sequence: CASSEFGTGGLRQYF. As DNA, the CDR3 is TGTGCCAGCAGTGAATTTGGGACAGGAGGTCTGAGGCAGTACTTC.

This clone was picked up many times. The rearrangement uses TRBV11-1 and TRBJ1-1, with a weak D call TRBD1 (5 bases). CDR1 SGHAT and CDR2 FQDESV come from the germline V gene (reference sequence). The CDR3 runs to 15 residues. V lost 1 base to trimming and J lost 0 bases, with 9 bases between them. The CDR3 here is CASSLGRGLNTEAFF. The CDR3 nucleotides read TGTGCCAGCAGCTTAGGAAGGGGATTGAACACTGAAGCTTTCTTT.

The gene calls are TRBV28 and TRBJ2-7; 10 bases map to TRBD1. Germline V CDR1 and CDR2: MDHEN, SYDVKM. Losses at the gene ends were 5 bases for V and 6 bases for J; bases not matched to a gene: 10. The CDR3 has 15 amino acids. CDR3 DNA: TGTGCCAGCAGTAGGGGGGGACAGGGGATTAGCGAGCAGTACTTC. Translation gives CASSRGGQGISEQYF.

This CDR3 is CASSLPHRGGTEAFF. The CDR3 DNA reads TGTGCCAGCAGCTTACCACACAGGGGAGGGACTGAAGCTTTCTTT. The V and J genes are TRBV11-2 and TRBJ1-1; 7 bases are a match to TRBD1. The CDR3 contains 15 residues. CDR1 and CDR2 from the germline V gene are SGHAT and FQNNGV. V lost 2 bases, J lost 5 bases, and 8 bases stayed unmatched.

This clone is termed medium-sized. The chain has TRBV10-2 and TRBJ1-2; no clear D. CDR3 length equals 13 residues. Germline CDR1 reads WSHSY; CDR2 reads SAAADI. Trimming removed 0 bases at V and 7 bases at J, with 9 bases between. The CDR3 DNA reads as TGCGCCAGCAGTGAGTCGGAAGCTGGTGGCTACACCTTC. Translated: CASSESEAGGYTF.

The chain has TRBV5-1 and TRBJ2-7; 11 bases align to TRBD2. Germline trimming cut 2 bases from V and 0 bases from J; bases unmatched to any gene: 1. The CDR3 is 15 amino acids. Germline V gene data show CDR1 as SGHRS and CDR2 as YFSETQ. Here the CDR3 reads CASSFTSGSSYEQYF. In DNA form, the CDR3 reads TGCGCCAGCAGCTTCACTAGCGGGAGCTCCTACGAGCAGTACTTC.

This clone is labeled as medium-sized (0.01 to 0.1%). The V gene is TRBV27, the J gene TRBJ2-1, with D possibly being TRBD1 (7 bases). The V gene's germline CDR1 is MNHEY and CDR2 SMNVEV (reference sequence). V was cut by 5 bases and J by 1 base, with 9 bases left in between. The CDR3 runs to 14 residues. CDR3 amino acids: CASSPGGSYNEQFF. CDR3 DNA: TGTGCCAGCAGTCCAGGGGGGTCCTACAATGAGCAGTTCTTC.

This clone has ten or more counts. The chain joins TRBV3-1 to TRBJ1-2; D not certain. Per the germline V gene, CDR1 is LGHDT and CDR2 is YNNKEL (reference sequence). With 3 bases removed from V and 5 bases from J, the gap between germline ends came to 16 bases. The CDR3 runs to 15 residues. The CDR3 region has the DNA TGTGCCAGCAGCCACTTGGACCGACCCGGGTATGGCTACACCTTC. Its protein is CASSHLDRPGYGYTF.